Here is one T cell receptor beta chain with its context. This clone has more than one count but fewer than ten. The specificity of this receptor is unknown. Base qualities are not provided; no much larger clone lies one nucleotide away. The CDR3 regions of human TCRbeta chains were analyzed by immunosequencing. As for the original processing: TCRs in the repertoires were matched against a reference library of SARS-CoV-2-specific TCRs that had been generated with the MIRA antigen-specificity platform. Breadth was defined as the fraction of unique TCRs that were SARS-CoV-2-associated. Depth was defined as the fraction of total T cells that were SARS-CoV-2-associated. Using the MIRA data, every spike-specific TCR was mapped to the spike region that the TCR reacted to and assigned to either a CD4 or a CD8 class. Log10-transformed breadth and depth values were compared by one-way ANOVA with Sidak's multiple comparisons tests. Here the immuneACCESS table is served through TCRdb, limited to in-frame sequences with V and J called. Missing clones are a known gap in these copies; in checked studies unresolved V genes cover under half, and the rest lacks a known reason. That table is the source of V, J and clone size, and D and trimming were worked out from the DNA. The sample table holds around 78,000 clones, of which under 95% were seen once. The ten top clones hold 3.5% to 5% of the sample.

The sample belongs to a study of T cell responses to AZD1222 COVID-19 vaccine (dated by TCRdb to about 2021). At the level of the whole study: TCR sequencing was performed for roughly 250 trial participants, of whom roughly 200 were given two doses of AZD1222 and around 26 were given two doses of MenACWY control vaccine. Trial participants were enrolled into age subgroups of 18-55, 56-69 and 70-plus years, which contained about 150, 27 and 61 TCR-sequenced participants, respectively.

Taken with the paper, the label for time point translates to: baseline before first vaccination. Explained via the paper, the treatment or condition label denotes: meningococcal conjugate vaccine given as trial control. Vaccinee samples were obtained from the UK trials COV001 and COV002, which included a single-blind randomized controlled phase 2/3 trial of AZD1222 (ChAdOx1 nCoV-19) in healthy adults. For TCRbeta chain sequencing, PBMC samples from trial participants were taken at day 0 and at day 28 after the second dose. What the research found in general, with its limitations: Reportedly, close to half of the unique spike-specific TCRs recognized epitopes lying outside the regions that are mutated in the B.1.351 and B.1.1.7 variants. Spike-specific TCR breadth and depth rose significantly after two AZD1222 doses compared with day 0 and with MenACWY recipients. Only a handful of AZD1222 recipients were SARS-CoV-2 seropositive at baseline, limiting conclusions about previously exposed vaccinees. The vaccine-associated CD4 TCRs covered the entire spike protein, and the dominant responses fell in regions 160-218 and 743-854. Because no day 14 peak-response samples were available, the repertoires could be characterized only after the peak T cell response. In the small 56-69-year group, the increase in depth fell short of significance, most likely because of low power. Participants were mostly white British and included more females than males, and it was suggested by the authors that clonal diversity may have been underestimated.

Germline trimming: 9 bases from V, 7 bases from J; junction bases outside gene matches: 12. The CDR3 measures 15 amino acids from cysteine to phenylalanine. The DNA shown is the 45-base CDR3, in frame from base 1. CDR1 and CDR2 were assigned from the germline V gene as SGHVS and FQNEAQ. The source of this sequence is an adult in good health. The receptor chain draws on TRBV7-8 and TRBJ2-7; 13 central nucleotides agree with TRBD2. The sample consisted of peripheral blood, taken on day 0 of MenACWY control vaccination. The DNA sequence is TGTGCCAGTGTCCTAAGGACTAGCGGGAGTGAGGAGCAGTACTTC. The encoded protein is CASVLRTSGSEEQYF.